This TCR beta chain was sequenced during a study of shared clonotypes between healthy human individuals. Libraries were prepared by immunoSEQ multiplex PCR; TCRdb keeps only in-frame clonotypes and omits some of them. The sample records more than 500,000 clones, roughly 95% being singletons. The germline V gene encodes CDR1 SGHDN and CDR2 FVKESK. V lost 5 bases and J 0 bases, leaving 17 bases between the germline ends. CDR3 length: 17 amino acids. This receptor was identified in a woman aged 25 to 39 in good health. The rearrangement links TRBV14 to TRBJ1-5; D gene uncertain. The sequenced sample was naive CD4+ T cells sorted from blood. Indicated subset: CD45RA+ positively selected. CDR3 bases: TGTGCCAGCAGCTCCTGCCGGCCGAAGTATAGCAATCAGCCCCAGCATTTT. This sequence encodes CASSSCRPKYSNQPQHF.